Listed below are T cell receptor beta chains from one sample, sequenced in a study of CD8 T cells in Susac syndrome. TCRdb independently ran MiXCR on the immunoSEQ multiplex PCR reads; one entry per CDR3 protein. The data hold 150,000 to 200,000 distinct CDR3 sequences, with 90% to 95% observed a single time. Sequencing was done on a sample of CD4+ T cells from PBMCs. The receptor set was obtained from a human donor in good health. Both conserved end residues are part of each CDR3. D genes are given only for firm matches. Size tells how often a clone was seen (once, few, many) or the class of an expanded clone, and some rows leave it out.

>TRBV7-9|.|.|TRBJ1-4
TGTGCCAGCAGCCTTCCCAGGACAACTAATGAAAAACTGTTTTTT
CASSLPRTTNEKLFF
>TRBV5-6|.|.|TRBJ1-5
TGTGCCAGCAGCTTCCCAGGATCCCAGCATTTT
CASSFPGSQHF
>TRBV5-4|TRBD1|.|TRBJ2-3
TGTGCCAGCAGCTCCCAAGGGGGCCTGTCTAGCACAGATACGCAGTATTTT
CASSSQGGLSSTDTQYF
>TRBV5-4|TRBD1|once|TRBJ2-4
TGTGCCAGCAGCGGAACACAGGGGGAAGGCAAAAACATTCAGTACTTC
CASSGTQGEGKNIQYF
>TRBV7-9|.|.|TRBJ1-5
TGTGCCAGCAGCCTCCCGGGACCTGGGGGCCAGCCCCAGCATTTT
CASSLPGPGGQPQHF
>TRBV25-1|TRBD2|.|TRBJ2-1
TGTGCCAGCAGTGAACGGAGGTGGGGAGGGAACAATGAGCAGTTCTTC
CASSERRWGGNNEQFF
>TRBV2|.|.|TRBJ1-4
TGTGCCAGCAGGGATACCCACGCAAGCCCAACTAATGAAAAACTGTTTTTT
CASRDTHASPTNEKLFF
>TRBV10-3|TRBD2|.|TRBJ2-5
TGTGCCATCAGCGGGGGGATAGCGGGGCGCCAAGAGACCCAGTACTTC
CAISGGIAGRQETQYF
>TRBV28|TRBD1|.|TRBJ1-2
TGTGCCAGCAGTCTAGGGGGCAGGGCGGACTATGGCTACACCTTC
CASSLGGRADYGYTF
>TRBV12-3/TRBV12-4|.|.|TRBJ1-1
TGTGCCAGCAGTGGGCGGGCAGCGTTGAACACTGAAGCTTTCTTT
CASSGRAALNTEAFF
>TRBV20-1|TRBD2|.|TRBJ2-1
TGCAGTGCCTTAATAGCGGGGCTACCTCTCAATGAGCAGTTCTTC
CSALIAGLPLNEQFF
>TRBV7-2|TRBD1|.|TRBJ1-4
TGTGCCAGCAGGCCAGGGGGCAGTAATGAAAAACTGTTTTTT
CASRPGGSNEKLFF
>TRBV4-1|.|.|TRBJ1-2
TGCGCCAGCAGCCACGAGCCCGGGGTAGGGGCGCAAAACTATGGCTACACCTTC
CASSHEPGVGAQNYGYTF
>TRBV6-6|.|.|TRBJ1-4
TGTGCCAGCAGTTCCCCGGGCGGGAGCGAAAAACTGTTTTTT
CASSSPGGSEKLFF
>TRBV29-1|TRBD1|.|TRBJ1-1
TGCAGCGTTGAAGCTTGGACAGGCGGGACTGAAGCTTTCTTT
CSVEAWTGGTEAFF
>TRBV11-2|TRBD1|.|TRBJ1-2
TGTGCCAGCAGCTTAGTTGGAGGGGGCAACTATGGCTACACCTTC
CASSLVGGGNYGYTF
>TRBV3-1|TRBD2|.|TRBJ2-1
TGTGCCAGCAGCCCGAGCGGGGCCCTAAGCTCCTACAATGAGCAGTTCTTC
CASSPSGALSSYNEQFF
>TRBV28|.|.|TRBJ2-7
TGTGCCAGCAGCACTCCTTGGGTTGGACCTTCAGCCCTACACGAAGGGCAGTACTTC
CASSTPWVGPSALHEGQYF
>TRBV19|TRBD2|.|TRBJ2-5
TGTGCCAGTAGCTCCCTTGCGGGGGGACCGGCACTAGCTCAAGAGACCCAGTACTTC
CASSSLAGGPALAQETQYF
>TRBV30|.|.|TRBJ2-3
TGTGCCTCCTCCCCGACAGCGACAGATACGCAGTATTTT
CASSPTATDTQYF
>TRBV7-2|.|.|TRBJ2-3
TGTGCCAGCAGCCGAACTAGAAACCCAGATACGCAGTATTTT
CASSRTRNPDTQYF
>TRBV12-3/TRBV12-4|.|.|TRBJ2-7
TGTGCCAGCAGTCCCGACCCAGGCTTCACTGAGCAGTACTTC
CASSPDPGFTEQYF
>TRBV6-2/TRBV6-3|.|few|TRBJ2-1
TGTGCCAGCAGCACCAGCTCCTACAATGAGCAGTTCTTC
CASSTSSYNEQFF
>TRBV19|.|.|TRBJ1-5
TGTGCCAGTACTTCCGGGACCATGTCTTATAGCAATCAGCCCCAGCATTTT
CASTSGTMSYSNQPQHF
>TRBV7-9|.|once|TRBJ2-5
TGTGCCAGCACCCTAGATCAAGAGACCCAGTACTTC
CASTLDQETQYF
>TRBV9|TRBD1|.|TRBJ1-3
TGTGCCAGCAGCACCCTCGGACAGGGGAACTCTGGAAACACCATATATTTT
CASSTLGQGNSGNTIYF
>TRBV7-2|TRBD2|.|TRBJ2-1
TGTGCCAGCAGCTTTGGCGGCCGGGGGGGGAAGCAGTTCTTC
CASSFGGRGGKQFF
>TRBV5-6|.|once|TRBJ2-1
TGTGCCAGCAGCTTGACAATGGAGCAGTTCTTC
CASSLTMEQFF
>TRBV6-5|.|.|TRBJ1-2
TGTGCCAGCAGTCCCGACAGTCCAGTTGGACGTGGCTACACCTTC
CASSPDSPVGRGYTF